One T cell receptor (beta chain) is described in this entry. The sample comes from a study of control samples from healthy donors and cancer patients. Sequencing used immunoSEQ multiplex PCR; TCRdb keeps in-frame clones, though not all of them. Of 70,000 to 80,000 clones in the sample, about four fifths are singletons; the top ten hold about 14%. This receptor was obtained from a man aged 45-65 years in good health. The material sequenced was blood.

CDR3 protein: CASSDQYEQYF. The CDR3 DNA reads as TGTGCCAGCAGTGACCAGTACGAGCAGTACTTC. The rearrangement joins TRBV6-6 to TRBJ2-7; the D is unclear. CDR3 size: 11 residues. V lost 5 bases, J lost 4 bases, and 6 bases lay in between. Germline V gene sequence: CDR1 MNHNY, CDR2 SVGAGI (reference sequence).